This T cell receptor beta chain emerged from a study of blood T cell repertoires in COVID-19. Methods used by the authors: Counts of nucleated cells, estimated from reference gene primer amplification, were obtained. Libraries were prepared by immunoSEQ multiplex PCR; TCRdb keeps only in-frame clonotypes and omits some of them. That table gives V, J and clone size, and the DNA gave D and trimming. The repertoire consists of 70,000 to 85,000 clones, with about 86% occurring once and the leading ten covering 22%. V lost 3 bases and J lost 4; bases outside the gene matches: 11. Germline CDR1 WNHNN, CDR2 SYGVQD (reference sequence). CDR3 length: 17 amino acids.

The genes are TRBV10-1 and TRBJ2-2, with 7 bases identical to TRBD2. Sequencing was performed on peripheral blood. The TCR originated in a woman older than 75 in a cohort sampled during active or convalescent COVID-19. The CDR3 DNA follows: TGCGCCAGCAGTGATAGTATGGCGGGAGCAGGCACCGGGGAGCTGTTTTTT. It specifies CASSDSMAGAGTGELFF.